One and the same sample provided the 29 T cell receptor beta chains below, sequenced in a study of beta chain features in type 1 diabetes. Since all of the isolated RNA was reverse transcribed, expressed TCRB transcripts were what got sequenced. TCRdb's table, derived via immunoSEQ multiplex PCR, lists solely in-frame clones and lacks some. The repertoire holds about 180,000 clones, with around 13% as singletons. Sequencing was carried out using central memory CD4+ T cells from blood. The receptors derive from a woman in her late teens or twenties in good health.

This clone was counted a few times. The gene calls are TRBV10-3 and TRBJ2-1, with D possibly TRBD2 on 6 matching bases. The germline V gene encodes CDR1 ENHRY and CDR2 SYGVKD. Trimming removed 4 bases at V and 7 bases at J, with 8 bases between. The CDR3 is made up of 12 amino acids. The CDR3 region is CAISVGRNEQFF. As DNA, the CDR3 is TGTGCCATCAGTGTAGGGAGGAATGAGCAGTTCTTC.

This chain connects TRBV5-1 to TRBJ2-1; a weak D match, TRBD2 (6 bases). From germline, CDR1 is SGHRS and CDR2 YFSETQ. V lost 5 bases to trimming and J lost 4 bases, with 13 bases between them. The CDR3 spans 14 residues. CDR3 DNA: TGCGCCAGCAGTCTTTCCGGGACTTACAATGAGCAGTTCTTC. Translating it yields CASSLSGTYNEQFF.

There are a few counts of this clone. This chain joins TRBV6-1 and TRBJ2-1; no definite D call. CDR1 and CDR2 (germline): MNHNS, SASEGT. V lost 4 bases, J lost 6 bases, and 13 bases lay in between. This CDR3 is built from 14 residues. In DNA, the CDR3 is TGTGCCAGCAGTGGTGTCCTATCGGGCAATGAGCAGTTCTTC. Protein product: CASSGVLSGNEQFF.

This clone was recorded a few times. This sequence joins TRBV19 and TRBJ2-1, with 7 bases lining up with TRBD2. Germline V CDR1 and CDR2: LNHDA, SQIVND (reference sequence). CDR3 length equals 14 residues. With 8 bases clipped from V and 6 bases from J, the junction kept 10 bases outside the gene matches. CDR3 nucleotides: TGTGCCAGTTCTAGCGGCGCTGATTTCAATGAGCAGTTCTTC. Its protein product is CASSSGADFNEQFF.

V is TRBV28 and J is TRBJ1-1, with 7 nucleotides matching TRBD1. The CDR3 covers 12 residues. CDR1 and CDR2 from the germline V gene are MDHEN and SYDVKM. V dropped 6 bases and J dropped 8; count of bases not matched to a gene: 6. This CDR3 is CASRTTGREAFF. CDR3 coding DNA: TGTGCCAGCAGAACGACAGGGAGAGAAGCTTTCTTT.

The rearrangement joins TRBV7-2 to TRBJ2-7; 12 nucleotides agree with TRBD2. The germline V gene encodes CDR1 SGHTA and CDR2 FQGNSA. The CDR3 extends over 16 amino acids. With 2 bases clipped from V and 5 bases from J, the junction kept 7 bases outside the gene matches. The CDR3 sequence: CASSLLAGGFGHEQYF. For the CDR3, the DNA is TGTGCCAGCAGCTTACTAGCGGGAGGGTTCGGTCACGAGCAGTACTTC.

The rearrangement uses TRBV18 and TRBJ1-2; D unresolved. The V end was cut by 3 bases, the J end by 0 bases, with 11 bases between. Germline CDR1 reads KGHSH; CDR2 reads LQKENI. This CDR3 has 15 residues. The CDR3 reads CASSPIPQPNYGYTF. The CDR3 nucleotides are TGTGCCAGCTCACCTATCCCACAGCCTAACTATGGCTACACCTTC.

This clone was seen more than once but under ten times. This same CDR3 is encoded by further DNA sequences in the sample. CDR3 nucleotides: TGCAGTGCCAGGTCTCACAATGAGCAGTTCTTC. It yields the protein CSARSHNEQFF. This chain joins TRBV20-1 and TRBJ2-1, with unresolved D. Germline loops: CDR1 DFQATT, CDR2 SNEGSKA (reference sequence). This CDR3 contains 11 residues. Trimming left V 6 bases short and J 5 bases short, with 8 bases between.

The table lists this clone with a few counts. The chain combines TRBV7-2 with TRBJ2-7, with D possibly TRBD1 on 6 matching bases. Germline CDR1 is SGHTA and CDR2 is FQGNSA. With 7 bases removed from V and 7 bases from J, the gap between germline ends came to 20 bases. The CDR3 loop spans 14 amino acids. The CDR3 sequence: CASNIPAGAGEQYF. The CDR3 DNA reads as TGTGCCAGCAACATCCCCGCAGGGGCTGGGGAGCAGTACTTC.

The chain recombines TRBV15 with TRBJ2-5, with 9 bases aligning to TRBD2. V lost 0 bases, J lost 5 bases, and 7 bases stayed unmatched. The CDR3 extends over 16 amino acids. Per the germline V gene, CDR1 is LNHNV and CDR2 is YYDKDF (reference sequence). The CDR3 nucleotides read TGTGCCACCAGCAGAGATATGGCGGGAGGGGGTGAGACCCAGTACTTC. This sequence encodes CATSRDMAGGGETQYF.

This clone was seen a handful of times. This chain uses TRBV5-4 with TRBJ1-2; no clear D gene. The V gene's germline CDR1 is SGHNT and CDR2 YYREEE (reference sequence). This CDR3 comprises 13 residues. Deletions cut 4 bases from V and 7 bases from J, with 14 bases between. The CDR3 coding sequence is TGTGCCAGCAGCGGTCAACGCCCGGGTGGCTACACCTTC. Translated, it gives CASSGQRPGGYTF.

This sequence joins TRBV5-1 and TRBJ2-5; 13 nucleotides align to TRBD2. Trimming at V came to 2 bases and at J to 1 base, leaving 5 bases not matched to a gene. Germline-derived CDR1 and CDR2 are SGHRS and YFSETQ. There are 17 residues in the CDR3. The CDR3 protein is CASSFWGLAGSQETQYF. DNA for the CDR3: TGCGCCAGCAGCTTTTGGGGACTAGCGGGAAGCCAAGAGACCCAGTACTTC.

This clone has a handful of counts. This chain links TRBV7-2 with TRBJ2-3; D is unresolved. The CDR3 extends over 11 amino acids. The V end was cut by 3 bases, the J end by 5 bases, with 3 bases between. CDR1 is SGHTA, CDR2 FQGNSA, per germline. In nucleotides, the CDR3 is TGTGCCAGCAGCTTCAGAGATACGCAGTATTTT. The encoded protein is CASSFRDTQYF.

This clone has only a few counts. V usage is TRBV28 and J usage is TRBJ2-1; 9 nucleotides align to TRBD1. CDR1 is MDHEN, CDR2 SYDVKM, per germline. This CDR3 is 16 amino acids long. V shed 5 bases, J shed 3 bases, and the junction held 8 bases outside the gene matches. The CDR3 protein is CASSPGGTGSYNEQFF. CDR3 DNA: TGTGCCAGCAGTCCCGGCGGGACAGGGAGCTACAATGAGCAGTTCTTC.

The V gene is TRBV7-9, the J gene TRBJ2-2; 12 nucleotides agree with TRBD2. The V and J ends lost 4 bases and 3 bases, in that order; junction bases with no gene match: 3. The germline gives CDR1 SEHNR, CDR2 FQNEAQ (reference sequence). CDR3 length: 16 amino acids. The CDR3 reads CASSSTSGRYTGELFF. DNA of the CDR3: TGTGCCAGCAGCTCGACTAGCGGGAGATACACCGGGGAGCTGTTTTTT.

The rearrangement joins TRBV5-1 to TRBJ1-4; D is unresolved. V lost 2 bases and J 7 bases, leaving 15 bases between the germline ends. The CDR3 contains 15 residues. From germline, CDR1 is SGHRS and CDR2 YFSETQ. The CDR3 DNA is TGCGCCAGCAGCTTCGGGGTCAAGAACGGTGAAAAACTGTTTTTT. Protein: CASSFGVKNGEKLFF.

This chain uses TRBV30 with TRBJ2-5; D gene ambiguous. Trimming cost V 1 base and J 5 bases, with 8 bases left between them. Looked up from germline, CDR1 is GTSNPN and CDR2 is SVGIG (reference sequence). The CDR3 runs to 12 residues. CDR3 in amino acids: CAWSAGIETQYF. In DNA, the CDR3 is TGTGCCTGGAGTGCGGGTATCGAGACCCAGTACTTC.

This clone was observed a handful of times. The J gene is TRBJ2-1, the V gene TRBV9; D is ambiguous. The V gene's germline CDR1 is SGDLS and CDR2 YYNGEE. The ends were cut back, 0 bases at V and 4 bases at J, with 11 bases in the middle. This CDR3 spans 15 amino acids. The CDR3 sequence is CASSVGVARYNEQFF. The DNA for the CDR3 is TGTGCCAGCAGCGTAGGGGTAGCCCGATACAATGAGCAGTTCTTC. Supplemented by reference TRBV9 and TRBJ2-1, the full variable domain reads DSGVTQTPKHLITATGQRVTLRCSPRSGDLSVYWYQQSLDQGLQFLIQYYNGEERAKGNILERFSAQQFPDLHSELNLSSLELGDSALYFCASSVGVARYNEQFFGPGTRLTVL.

This clone was detected a few times. This chain uses TRBV7-9 with TRBJ2-5, with a weak D call TRBD2 (5 bases). The CDR3 has 17 amino acids. Trimming left V 5 bases short and J 7 bases short, with 26 bases between. From germline, CDR1 is SEHNR and CDR2 FQNEAQ (reference sequence). This chain's CDR3 is CASSLGESMGWTATQYF. In nucleotides, the CDR3 is TGTGCCAGCAGCCTAGGCGAATCAATGGGGTGGACTGCGACCCAGTACTTC.

V is TRBV6-6 and J is TRBJ1-5; D unresolved. The CDR3 is 14 residues long. Germline-derived CDR1 and CDR2 are MNHNY and SVGAGI (reference sequence). Deletions cut 5 bases from V and 6 bases from J, with 14 bases between. The CDR3 nucleotides read TGTGCCAGCAGTCACCCTAGACCCCGTCAGCCCCAGCATTTT. Amino acid sequence: CASSHPRPRQPQHF.

V is TRBV27 and J is TRBJ2-5; the D gene is possibly TRBD2 (5 bases). V lost 0 bases and J 5 bases, leaving 13 bases between the germline ends. CDR3 length: 15 amino acids. Germline assignment: CDR1 MNHEY and CDR2 SMNVEV (reference sequence). For the CDR3, the DNA is TGTGCCAGCAGTTTATCGGCCTATCCGGGGGAGACCCAGTACTTC. Amino acid sequence: CASSLSAYPGETQYF.

This clone was seen more than once but under ten times. The chain employs TRBV4-2 and TRBJ1-2, with 11 positions matching TRBD1. The junction had 12 bases not matched to a gene; V was cut back by 8 bases and J by 7 bases. CDR1 is LGHNA, CDR2 YNFKEQ, per germline. The CDR3 has 15 residues. The CDR3 region has the DNA TGTGCCAGCGGAAAACCGGGACAGGGGGACGGTGGCTACACCTTC. It encodes CASGKPGQGDGGYTF.

The chain uses TRBV5-4 and TRBJ2-3, with 8 bases that match TRBD2. The trim removed 5 bases at V and 3 bases at J, leaving 8 bases unmatched. The CDR3 runs 15 residues. Germline CDR1 reads SGHNT; CDR2 reads YYREEE (reference sequence). CDR3 sequence reads: CASSKAGDRTDTQYF. In DNA form, the CDR3 reads TGTGCCAGCAGTAAAGCGGGAGACAGGACAGATACGCAGTATTTT.

Only a few counts were recorded for this clone. V is TRBV28 and J is TRBJ1-5, with D perhaps matching TRBD1 (6 bases). Germline-derived CDR1 and CDR2 are MDHEN and SYDVKM. CDR3 size: 15 residues. Trimming stripped 5 bases from V and 6 bases from J, with 17 bases between. This CDR3 reads CASSILRGGRQPQHF. The CDR3 region has the DNA TGTGCCAGCAGTATATTAAGGGGGGGTCGTCAGCCCCAGCATTTT.

This chain connects TRBV19 to TRBJ2-2, with a possible D match to TRBD1 (6 bases). Germline V gene data show CDR1 as LNHDA and CDR2 as SQIVND (reference sequence). The CDR3 covers 13 residues. Trimming removed 10 bases from V and 2 bases from J, with 11 bases in between. CDR3 loop: CATTDRNTGELFF. The CDR3 DNA follows: TGTGCCACTACGGACAGAAACACCGGGGAGCTGTTTTTT.

This clone was observed a few times. The CDR3 DNA reads as TGTGCCTGGAGTGGGGACAGGGCTACTGAAGCTTTCTTT. The encoded protein is CAWSGDRATEAFF. This sequence joins TRBV30 and TRBJ1-1; 9 bases are a match to TRBD1. Germline V gene lookup returns CDR1 GTSNPN and CDR2 SVGIG (reference sequence). Losses at the gene ends were 1 base for V and 5 bases for J; bases not matched to a gene: 2. The CDR3 runs to 13 residues.

This chain connects TRBV30 to TRBJ1-5, with D perhaps matching TRBD1 (6 bases). Germline-derived CDR1 and CDR2 are GTSNPN and SVGIG (reference sequence). The CDR3 is 16 amino acids. Between the trimmed V and J ends, which lost 5 bases and 2 bases, there was a span of 19 bases. CDR3 sequence: CAWGRGGPTRNQPQHF. CDR3 in DNA: TGTGCCTGGGGGAGGGGGGGGCCCACTCGCAATCAGCCCCAGCATTTT.

This chain connects TRBV6-1 to TRBJ2-7; 7 bases line up with TRBD1. CDR3 length equals 15 residues. Per germline, CDR1 MNHNS and CDR2 SASEGT. The V gene end was trimmed by 5 bases and the J gene end by 4 bases; junction bases not matched to a gene: 11. DNA of the CDR3: TGTGCCAGCAGTCTCCGGACAGGCGCCGGATACGAGCAGTACTTC. Amino acids: CASSLRTGAGYEQYF.

The CDR3 DNA reads as TGTGCCAGCAGCCAACCTAGCGGGAGTATGTACGAGCAGTACTTC. This translates into CASSQPSGSMYEQYF. This chain uses TRBV6-6 with TRBJ2-7; 10 bases fit TRBD2. This CDR3 spans 15 amino acids. The germline V gene has CDR1 MNHNY and CDR2 SVGAGI (reference sequence). V gave up 6 bases and J gave up 4 bases; unmatched junction bases: 9.